These T cell receptor beta chains were read from a single sample in a study of long-term antiretroviral therapy in people with HIV. Here immunoSEQ multiplex PCR was the method, and the copy in TCRdb shows in-frame clones only, minus some. The data contain 33,000 or so clones, approximately 80% of them seen just once; the ten biggest clones take up around 14%. Sequenced here: unsorted PBMCs, sampled 0.3 years after starting antiretroviral therapy. The receptor set was obtained from a man between 18 and 35 years old with HIV. Both conserved end residues are part of each CDR3. The order of the fields is V gene, J gene, CDR3 length, CDR3 protein.

v_call: TRBV6-5
j_call: TRBJ2-3
cdr3_length: 15
cdr3_aa: CASSPTSGGANTQYF

v_call: TRBV6-4
j_call: TRBJ1-5
cdr3_length: 17
cdr3_aa: CASSDRGLGVSNQPQHF

v_call: TRBV4-2
j_call: TRBJ2-7
cdr3_length: 17
cdr3_aa: CASSQDVEGTFSYEQYF

v_call: TRBV7-3
j_call: TRBJ2-2
cdr3_length: 13
cdr3_aa: CASSVGLVGELFF

v_call: TRBV7-9
j_call: TRBJ1-5
cdr3_length: 16
cdr3_aa: CASSPIRVYSNQPQHF

v_call: TRBV2
j_call: TRBJ2-3
cdr3_length: 14
cdr3_aa: CASSSGTGVDTQYF

v_call: TRBV9
j_call: TRBJ2-7
cdr3_length: 15
cdr3_aa: CASSPGQGKNYEQYF

v_call: TRBV6-5
j_call: TRBJ1-5
cdr3_length: 10
cdr3_aa: CADRRQPQHF

v_call: TRBV21-1
j_call: TRBJ2-2
cdr3_length: 17
cdr3_aa: CASSKAIPGGPTGELFF

v_call: TRBV6-1
j_call: TRBJ1-2
cdr3_length: 16
cdr3_aa: CASSDWDRGEDYGYTF

v_call: TRBV29-1
j_call: TRBJ2-7
cdr3_length: 11
cdr3_aa: CSVESPHEQYF

v_call: TRBV13
j_call: TRBJ2-5
cdr3_length: 11
cdr3_aa: CASSLEETQYF

v_call: TRBV6-6
j_call: TRBJ1-6
cdr3_length: 16
cdr3_aa: CASSSSPFSYNSPLHF

v_call: TRBV5-4
j_call: TRBJ2-1
cdr3_length: 15
cdr3_aa: CASSLWQGSYNEQFF

v_call: TRBV2
j_call: TRBJ1-5
cdr3_length: 13
cdr3_aa: CAIRGRDNQPQHF

v_call: TRBV6-6
j_call: TRBJ1-4
cdr3_length: 15
cdr3_aa: CASSYSGGGNEKLFF

v_call: TRBV6-5
j_call: TRBJ2-7
cdr3_length: 15
cdr3_aa: CASSYGTSVLYEQYF

v_call: TRBV27
j_call: TRBJ1-1
cdr3_length: 13
cdr3_aa: CASSLWEDTEAFF

v_call: TRBV9
j_call: TRBJ2-3
cdr3_length: 20
cdr3_aa: CASSVASAGEHTRNTDTQYF

v_call: TRBV7-8
j_call: TRBJ2-7
cdr3_length: 14
cdr3_aa: CASSPRRLVGEQYF

v_call: TRBV11-2
j_call: TRBJ1-1
cdr3_length: 13
cdr3_aa: CASSLGSLSEAFF

v_call: TRBV27
j_call: TRBJ2-3
cdr3_length: 15
cdr3_aa: CASSSLGEATDTQYF

v_call: TRBV7-9
j_call: TRBJ1-1
cdr3_length: 11
cdr3_aa: CASTAASEAFF

v_call: TRBV27
j_call: TRBJ2-2
cdr3_length: 15
cdr3_aa: CASRSGGTSAGELFF

v_call: TRBV19
j_call: TRBJ1-5
cdr3_length: 14
cdr3_aa: CASTQGGGGQPQHF

v_call: TRBV10-3
j_call: TRBJ2-2
cdr3_length: 15
cdr3_aa: CAISDRGANTGELFF

v_call: TRBV4-2
j_call: TRBJ2-2
cdr3_length: 16
cdr3_aa: CASSQGRQGNTGELFF

v_call: TRBV30
j_call: TRBJ2-5
cdr3_length: 12
cdr3_aa: CAWSVSEETQYF

v_call: TRBV21-1
j_call: TRBJ1-2
cdr3_length: 14
cdr3_aa: CASSKGGQIYGYTF

v_call: TRBV2
j_call: TRBJ2-5
cdr3_length: 12
cdr3_aa: CASKGYGGTQYF

v_call: TRBV4-1
j_call: TRBJ2-3
cdr3_length: 19
cdr3_aa: CASSPSRARQGELPDTQYF

v_call: TRBV6-5
j_call: TRBJ1-4
cdr3_length: 14
cdr3_aa: CASTSAGEGEKLFF

v_call: TRBV4-1
j_call: TRBJ2-1
cdr3_length: 18
cdr3_aa: CASSQEWATSGGPDEQFF

v_call: TRBV19
j_call: TRBJ1-4
cdr3_length: 14
cdr3_aa: CASSQDTGGEKLFF

v_call: TRBV29-1
j_call: TRBJ2-3
cdr3_length: 13
cdr3_aa: CSGTSGSTDTQYF

v_call: TRBV6-5
j_call: TRBJ2-7
cdr3_length: 14
cdr3_aa: CASSQSGSSYEQYF

v_call: TRBV27
j_call: TRBJ1-1
cdr3_length: 14
cdr3_aa: CASSLTGGSTEAFF

v_call: TRBV11-2
j_call: TRBJ2-7
cdr3_length: 18
cdr3_aa: CASSFFTDRTFNPYEQYF

v_call: TRBV28
j_call: TRBJ1-1
cdr3_length: 14
cdr3_aa: CASSLRGRWTEAFF

v_call: TRBV6-5
j_call: TRBJ1-2
cdr3_length: 14
cdr3_aa: CASREPGRHYGYTF